Below, one T cell receptor (beta chain) is given with its context. With 3 bases removed from V and 0 bases from J, the gap between germline ends came to 11 bases. Germline CDR1 is KGHSH and CDR2 is LQKENI. The CDR3 spans 16 residues. The Seattle site enrolled patients during active infection and followed them longitudinally. These data come from a study of blood T cell repertoires in COVID-19. Background on the study: Acute and convalescent COVID-19 specimens originated in the United States, Italy and Spain.

Generated by immunoSEQ multiplex PCR, the TCRdb table keeps only in-frame clones and is missing some. The table has under 250,000 clones, approximately 90% seen once. The J gene is TRBJ1-4, the V gene TRBV18, with D possibly TRBD1 on 5 matching bases. This sequence originates from a man in his 60s with COVID-19, enrolled during active disease. Sequenced: peripheral blood. CDR3 sequence (DNA): TGTGCCAGCTCACCGGGGCAGTCTTCAACTAATGAAAAACTGTTTTTT. It specifies CASSPGQSSTNEKLFF.